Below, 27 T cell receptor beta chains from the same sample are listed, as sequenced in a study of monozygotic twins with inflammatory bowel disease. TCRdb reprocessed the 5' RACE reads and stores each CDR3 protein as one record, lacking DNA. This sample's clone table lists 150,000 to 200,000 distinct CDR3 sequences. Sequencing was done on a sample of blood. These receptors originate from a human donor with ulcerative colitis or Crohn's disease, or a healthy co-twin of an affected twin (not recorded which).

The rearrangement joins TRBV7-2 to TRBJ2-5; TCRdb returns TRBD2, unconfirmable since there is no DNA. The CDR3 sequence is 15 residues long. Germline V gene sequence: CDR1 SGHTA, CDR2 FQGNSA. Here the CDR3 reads CASSLNPGGQETQYF.

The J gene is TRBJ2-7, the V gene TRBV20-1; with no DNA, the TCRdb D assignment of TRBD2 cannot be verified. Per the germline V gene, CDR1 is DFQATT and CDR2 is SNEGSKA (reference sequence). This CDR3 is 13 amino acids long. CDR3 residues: CSMTSGTSYEQYF.

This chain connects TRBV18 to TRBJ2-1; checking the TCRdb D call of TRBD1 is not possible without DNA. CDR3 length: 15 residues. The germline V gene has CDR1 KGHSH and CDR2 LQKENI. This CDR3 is CASSPGTHTNNEQFF. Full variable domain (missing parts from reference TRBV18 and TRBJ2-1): NAGVMQNPRHLVRRRGQEARLRCSPMKGHSHVYWYRQLPEEGLKFMVYLQKENIIDESGMPKERFSAEFPKEGPSILRIQQVVRGDSAAYFCASSPGTHTNNEQFFGPGTRLTVL.

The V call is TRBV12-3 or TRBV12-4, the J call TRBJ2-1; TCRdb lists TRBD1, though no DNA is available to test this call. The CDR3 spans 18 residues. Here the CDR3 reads CASSFEGGTPSGGNEQFF.

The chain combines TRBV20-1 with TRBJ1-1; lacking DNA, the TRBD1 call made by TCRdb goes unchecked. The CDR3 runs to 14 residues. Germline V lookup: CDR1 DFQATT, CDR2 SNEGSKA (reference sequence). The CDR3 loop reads CSARPGRQFSLAFF.

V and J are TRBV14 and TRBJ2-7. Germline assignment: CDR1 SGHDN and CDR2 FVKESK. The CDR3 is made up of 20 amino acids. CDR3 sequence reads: CASSLQSSRSLKTSLYEQYF.

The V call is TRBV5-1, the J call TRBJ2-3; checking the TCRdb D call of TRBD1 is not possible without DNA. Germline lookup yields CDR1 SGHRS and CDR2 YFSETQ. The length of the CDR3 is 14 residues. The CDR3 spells CASSGGQRTDTQYF.

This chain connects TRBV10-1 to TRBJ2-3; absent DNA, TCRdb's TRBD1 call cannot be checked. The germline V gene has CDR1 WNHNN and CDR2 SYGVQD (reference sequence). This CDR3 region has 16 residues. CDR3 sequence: CASSESGDVSTDTQYF.

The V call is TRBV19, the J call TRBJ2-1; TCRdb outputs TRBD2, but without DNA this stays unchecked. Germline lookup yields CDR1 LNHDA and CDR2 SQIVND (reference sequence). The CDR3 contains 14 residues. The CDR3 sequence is CASSLGTSRVEQFF.

The CDR3 sequence: CAISESMWDRVRNSPLHF. This rearrangement joins TRBV10-3 to TRBJ1-6; TCRdb picks TRBD1, but there is no DNA to check that call. Per the germline V gene, CDR1 is ENHRY and CDR2 is SYGVKD. This CDR3 is built from 18 residues.

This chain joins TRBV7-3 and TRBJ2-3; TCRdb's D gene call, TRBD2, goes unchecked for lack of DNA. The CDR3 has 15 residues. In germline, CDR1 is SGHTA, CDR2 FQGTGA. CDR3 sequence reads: CASSREGGRSDTQYF.

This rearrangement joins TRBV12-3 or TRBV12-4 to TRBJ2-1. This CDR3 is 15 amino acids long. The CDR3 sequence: CASSFGYSSYNEQFF.

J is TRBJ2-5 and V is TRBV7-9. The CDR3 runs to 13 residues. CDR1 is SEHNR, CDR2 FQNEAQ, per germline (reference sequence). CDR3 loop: CASSLVLQETQYF.

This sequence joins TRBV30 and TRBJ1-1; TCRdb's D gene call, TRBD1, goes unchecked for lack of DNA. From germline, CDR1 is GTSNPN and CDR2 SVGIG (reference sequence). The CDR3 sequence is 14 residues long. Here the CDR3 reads CAWSRTGGDTEAFF.

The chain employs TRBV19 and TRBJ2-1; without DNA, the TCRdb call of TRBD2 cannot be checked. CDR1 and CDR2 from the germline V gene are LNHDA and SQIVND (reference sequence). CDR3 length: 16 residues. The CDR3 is CASSISSPYSGGEQFF.

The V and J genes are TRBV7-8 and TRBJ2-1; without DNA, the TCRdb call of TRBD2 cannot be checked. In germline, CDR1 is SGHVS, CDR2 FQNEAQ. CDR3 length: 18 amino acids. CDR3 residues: CASSFQSGGGQAYNEQFF. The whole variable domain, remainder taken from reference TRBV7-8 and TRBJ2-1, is GAGVSQSPRYKVAKRGQDVALRCDPISGHVSLFWYQQALGQGPEFLTYFQNEAQLDKSGLPSDRFFAERPEGSVSTLKIQRTQQEDSAVYLCASSFQSGGGQAYNEQFFGPGTRLTVL.

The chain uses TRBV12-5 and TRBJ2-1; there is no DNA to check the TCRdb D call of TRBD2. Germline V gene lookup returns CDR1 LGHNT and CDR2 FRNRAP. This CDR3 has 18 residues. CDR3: CASGLVLKPSGRYYEQFF.

The CDR3: CASSRTSGRALYNEQFF. The rearrangement links TRBV6-1 to TRBJ2-1; TCRdb's assignment of TRBD2 cannot be checked, as there is no DNA. Per germline, CDR1 MNHNS and CDR2 SASEGT. The CDR3 sequence is 17 residues long.

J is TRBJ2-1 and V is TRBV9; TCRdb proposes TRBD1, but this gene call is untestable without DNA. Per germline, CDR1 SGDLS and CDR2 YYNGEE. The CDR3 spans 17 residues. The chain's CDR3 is CASSVALLGAGGNEQFF.

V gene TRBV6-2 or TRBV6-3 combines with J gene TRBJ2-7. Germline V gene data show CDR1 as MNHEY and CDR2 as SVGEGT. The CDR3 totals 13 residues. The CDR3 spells CAVLPPVGYEQYF.

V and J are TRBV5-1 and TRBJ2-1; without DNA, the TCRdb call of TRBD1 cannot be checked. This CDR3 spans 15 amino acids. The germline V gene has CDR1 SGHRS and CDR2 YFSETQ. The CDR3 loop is CASSLDRELSHEQFF. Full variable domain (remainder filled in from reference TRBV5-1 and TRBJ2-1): KAGVTQTPRYLIKTRGQQVTLSCSPISGHRSVSWYQQTPGQGLQFLFEYFSETQRNKGNFPGRFSGRQFSNSRSEMNVSTLELGDSALYLCASSLDRELSHEQFFGPGTRLTVL.

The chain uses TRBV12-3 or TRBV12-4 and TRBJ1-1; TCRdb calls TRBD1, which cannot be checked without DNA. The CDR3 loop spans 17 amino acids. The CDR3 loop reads CASRSWGSTRGWTEAFF.

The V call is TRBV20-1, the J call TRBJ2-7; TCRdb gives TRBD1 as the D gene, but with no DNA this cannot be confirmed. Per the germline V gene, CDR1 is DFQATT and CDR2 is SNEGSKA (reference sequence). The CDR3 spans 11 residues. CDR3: CSGQGSNEQYF.

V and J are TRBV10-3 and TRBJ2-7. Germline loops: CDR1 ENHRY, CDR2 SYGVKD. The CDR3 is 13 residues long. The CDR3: CAISSLRGLEQYF.

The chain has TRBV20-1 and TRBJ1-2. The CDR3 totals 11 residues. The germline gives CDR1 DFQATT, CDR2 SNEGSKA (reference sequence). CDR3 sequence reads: CSATESYGYTF.

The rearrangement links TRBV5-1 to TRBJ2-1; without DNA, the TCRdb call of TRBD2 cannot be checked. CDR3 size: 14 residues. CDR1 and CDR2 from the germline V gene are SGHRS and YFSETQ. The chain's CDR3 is CASSSGLAYNEQFF. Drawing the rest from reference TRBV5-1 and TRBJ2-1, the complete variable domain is KAGVTQTPRYLIKTRGQQVTLSCSPISGHRSVSWYQQTPGQGLQFLFEYFSETQRNKGNFPGRFSGRQFSNSRSEMNVSTLELGDSALYLCASSSGLAYNEQFFGPGTRLTVL.

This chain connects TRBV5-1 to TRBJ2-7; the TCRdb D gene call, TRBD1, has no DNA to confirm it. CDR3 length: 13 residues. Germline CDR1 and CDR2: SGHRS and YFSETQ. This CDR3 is CASSVGQNNEQYF.